The 15 T cell receptor beta chains presented below share a single source sample, sequenced in a study of blood T cells in healthy people across ages (dated by TCRdb to the mid-2010s). Libraries were built with 5' RACE. Sequencing relied on an Illumina HiSeq 2500. The second PCR ran for roughly 7 to 11 cycles and used a J-beta primer mix along with a sample-barcoded 5' primer. Through fastp at Q25 and MiXCR, TCRdb rebuilt clones from the public reads, retaining in-frame beta chains. Rows with a matching CDR3 protein are joined into one entry that keeps the most common DNA and genes. The table for this sample lists about 1.4 million distinct CDR3 sequences; 59% of them were counted only once. 6.5% to 8.5% of the sample rests with the top ten. The specimen sequenced was blood. Receptors originate from a man younger than 35 in good health.

The gene calls are TRBV12-3 or TRBV12-4 and TRBJ2-3, with 9 bases aligning to TRBD1. The V segment lost 2 bases and the J segment 4 bases; nucleotides outside the gene matches: 4. The CDR3 totals 15 residues. CDR3 region: CASSLTTGGSDTQYF. The DNA for the CDR3 is TGTGCCAGCAGTTTAACGACAGGGGGATCAGATACGCAGTATTTT.

This clonotype occurred a few times. The chain recombines TRBV12-3 or TRBV12-4 with TRBJ1-1; a weak D match, TRBD1 (5 bases). The CDR3 spans 13 residues. The V and J ends lost 7 bases and 0 bases respectively, with 9 bases between them. The CDR3 coding sequence is TGTGCCAGCAAGAGGGGAATGAACACTGAAGCTTTCTTT. As protein: CASKRGMNTEAFF.

The chain carries TRBV7-9 and TRBJ1-4; D might be TRBD1 (5 bases). The CDR3 sequence is 16 residues long. Germline loops: CDR1 SEHNR, CDR2 FQNEAQ (reference sequence). The V and J ends lost 5 bases and 4 bases respectively, with 17 bases between them. CDR3 bases: TGTGCCAGCAGCGCCATCTCAGGGAAGGGTAATGAAAAACTGTTTTTT. Its protein is CASSAISGKGNEKLFF. Filled out from reference TRBV7-9 and TRBJ1-4, the complete variable domain reads DTGVSQNPRHKITKRGQNVTFRCDPISEHNRLYWYRQTLGQGPEFLTYFQNEAQLEKSRLLSDRFSAERPKGSFSTLEIQRTEQGDSAMYLCASSAISGKGNEKLFFGSGTQLSVL.

This clonotype appeared a few times. The chain joins TRBV27 to TRBJ2-3, with TRBD1 identical over 8 bases. The ends lost 6 bases at V and 6 bases at J; junction bases unmatched: 8. Germline V CDR1 and CDR2: MNHEY, SMNVEV (reference sequence). The CDR3 length is 14 residues. The CDR3 DNA reads TGTGCCAGCAGCTCCGACAGGGGTCTCGATACGCAGTATTTT. This sequence encodes CASSSDRGLDTQYF.

This sequence joins TRBV27 and TRBJ2-1; D possibly corresponds to TRBD1 (8 bases). Germline lookup yields CDR1 MNHEY and CDR2 SMNVEV (reference sequence). V lost 7 bases to trimming and J lost 4 bases, with 14 bases between them. There are 14 residues in the CDR3. The CDR3: CASNTGGGYNEQFF. The DNA for the CDR3 is TGTGCCAGCAACACAGGGGGAGGGTACAATGAGCAGTTCTTC.

This clonotype was detected once. The rearrangement uses TRBV11-2 and TRBJ2-1; TRBD1 might be the D (5 bases). The CDR3 is made up of 13 amino acids. V lost 5 bases and J 15 bases, leaving 20 bases between the germline ends. Germline CDR1 SGHAT, CDR2 FQNNGV. CDR3 in DNA: TGTGCCAGCAGCCGCCTAGGACACGCTATCGTGTTCTTC. Protein sequence: CASSRLGHAIVFF.

The V and J genes are TRBV7-9 and TRBJ1-2; 7 positions match TRBD1. The germline gives CDR1 SEHNR, CDR2 FQNEAQ (reference sequence). Trimming took 5 bases from V and 0 from J; bases not matched to a gene: 9. The CDR3 is made up of 16 amino acids. Here the CDR3 reads CASSRSRDRSNYGYTF. The CDR3 region has the DNA TGTGCCAGCAGCCGAAGTCGGGACAGATCTAACTATGGCTACACCTTC.

CDR3 in amino acids: CASSPSGRAETQYF. In nucleotides, the CDR3 is TGTGCCAGCAGCCCTTCGGGACGGGCAGAGACCCAGTACTTC. The J gene is TRBJ2-7, the V gene TRBV28; D tentatively reads TRBD1 or TRBD2 (5 bases each). The J call may be wrong; the DNA end is better matched by TRBJ2-5. The CDR3 length is 14 residues. Germline V gene data show CDR1 as MDHEN and CDR2 as SYDVKM.

The rearrangement uses TRBV25-1 and TRBJ2-4; 7 nucleotides match TRBD1. TRBJ2-7 explains the end of the DNA better; the J call may be wrong. The CDR3 has 15 amino acids. From germline, CDR1 is MGHDK and CDR2 SYGVNS. The CDR3 protein is CASSGRGQGFYEQYF. CDR3 nucleotide sequence: TGTGCCAGCAGTGGTAGGGGGCAGGGGTTTTACGAGCAGTACTTC.

The chain uses TRBV5-6 and TRBJ1-1; tentatively, D is TRBD1 (6 bases). The CDR3 length is 15 residues. Germline-derived CDR1 and CDR2 are SGHDT and YYEEEE. Trimming left V 2 bases short and J 0 bases short, with 11 bases between. The CDR3 is CASSLRQALNTEAFF. The CDR3 region has the DNA TGTGCCAGCAGCTTAAGACAGGCCTTGAACACTGAAGCTTTCTTT.

J is TRBJ1-2 and V is TRBV7-2, with D unresolved. V was clipped by 1 base and J by 2 bases, with 8 bases between them. In germline, CDR1 is SGHTA, CDR2 FQGNSA. The CDR3 is 14 residues long. CDR3 sequence (DNA): TGTGCCAGCAGCTTAGAGATGGCGAACTATGGCTACACCTTC. This translates into CASSLEMANYGYTF.

The V call is TRBV7-8, the J call TRBJ2-5, with 7 bases aligning to TRBD2. The J call is uncertain, as TRBJ2-7 better fits the DNA end. CDR3 length: 13 amino acids. Looked up from germline, CDR1 is SGHVS and CDR2 is FQNEAQ. CDR3 sequence (DNA): TGTGCCAGCAGCCGGACTAGGCACTACGAGCAGTACTTC. This sequence encodes CASSRTRHYEQYF.

The genes are TRBV7-9 and TRBJ2-1, with a weak D call TRBD2 (6 bases). CDR1 is SEHNR and CDR2 is FQNEAQ in the germline V gene (reference sequence). Between the trimmed V and J ends, which lost 7 bases and 4 bases, there was a span of 20 bases. The CDR3 has 16 residues. CDR3: CASISSSRGPYNEQFF. For the CDR3, the DNA is TGTGCCAGCATCTCTTCGTCGCGGGGTCCTTACAATGAGCAGTTCTTC.

This clonotype was detected only a few times. The rearrangement links TRBV2 to TRBJ2-3, with 11 bases that match TRBD1. The CDR3 is made up of 17 amino acids. V shed 5 bases, J shed 5 bases, and the junction held 12 bases outside the gene matches. CDR1 SNHLY and CDR2 FYNNEI come from the germline V gene. CDR3: CASSPTRGGQGEDTQYF. The CDR3 DNA sequence: TGTGCCAGCAGTCCAACTCGTGGGGGACAGGGGGAAGATACGCAGTATTTT. Together with reference TRBV2 and TRBJ2-3, the CDR3 gives the full variable domain: EPEVTQTPSHQVTQMGQEVILRCVPISNHLYFYWYRQILGQKVEFLVSFYNNEISEKSEIFDDQFSVERPDGSNFTLKIRSTKLEDSAMYFCASSPTRGGQGEDTQYFGPGTRLTVL.

CDR3 sequence: CASSYRRQGTPYEQYF. CDR3 nucleotide sequence: TGTGCCAGCAGTTACCGCAGACAGGGAACACCCTACGAGCAGTACTTC. The chain recombines TRBV6-2 or TRBV6-3 with TRBJ2-7; TRBD1 matches at 7 bases. The CDR3 totals 16 residues. Germline assignment: CDR1 MNHEY and CDR2 SVGEGT. Germline trimming cut 2 bases from V and 2 bases from J; bases unmatched to any gene: 9.